This T cell receptor beta chain was documented in a study of PD-1 blockade in classical Hodgkin lymphoma. The wider study: It was nivolumab at 3 mg/kg, given intravenously every 2 weeks, that patients received.

Trimming took off 6 bases at V and 6 bases at J, with 15 bases between the two ends. Per the germline V gene, CDR1 is LNHNV and CDR2 is YYDKDF (reference sequence). This CDR3 is 14 amino acids long. The repertoire was sequenced with immunoSEQ multiplex PCR; TCRdb's copy has only in-frame clones and lacks some. This table has tens of thousands of clones, over 60% appearing once. Study results and caveats: It was reported that newly diagnosed patients had less baseline TCR diversity than healthy donors. Complete responders entered with baseline diversity on par with newly diagnosed patients, the results showed.

With regard to this clone: Its specificity is not known.

Every patient relapsed after autologous stem cell transplantation, and brentuximab vedotin exposure varied. The rearrangement links TRBV15 to TRBJ1-5; the D gene is possibly TRBD1 (6 bases). The starting material was peripheral blood mononuclear cells (PBMCs), obtained at baseline. This receptor was identified in a human donor with classical Hodgkin lymphoma. The CDR3 loop is CATSEGGYTQPQHF. CDR3 DNA sequence: TGTGCCACCAGTGAGGGGGGATATACTCAGCCCCAGCATTTT.